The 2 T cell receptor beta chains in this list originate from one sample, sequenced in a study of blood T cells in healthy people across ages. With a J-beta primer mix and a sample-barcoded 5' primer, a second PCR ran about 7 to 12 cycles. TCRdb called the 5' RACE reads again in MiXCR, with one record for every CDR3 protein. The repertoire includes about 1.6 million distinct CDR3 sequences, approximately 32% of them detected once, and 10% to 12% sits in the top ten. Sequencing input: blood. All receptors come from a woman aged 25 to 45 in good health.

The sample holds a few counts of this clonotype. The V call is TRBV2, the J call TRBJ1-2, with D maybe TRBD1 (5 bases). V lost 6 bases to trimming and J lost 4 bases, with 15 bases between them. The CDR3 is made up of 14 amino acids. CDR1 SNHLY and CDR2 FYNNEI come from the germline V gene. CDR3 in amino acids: CASSLGEGTYGYTF. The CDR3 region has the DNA TGTGCCAGCAGCTTAGGTGAGGGGACCTATGGCTACACCTTC.

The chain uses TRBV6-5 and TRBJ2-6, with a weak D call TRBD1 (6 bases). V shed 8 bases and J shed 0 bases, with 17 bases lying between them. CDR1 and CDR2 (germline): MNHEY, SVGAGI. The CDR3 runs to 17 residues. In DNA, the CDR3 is TGTGCCAGCTCTTACGCAGGGGACATCTCTGGGGCCAACGTCCTGACTTTC. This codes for CASSYAGDISGANVLTF.